Each of the 16 T cell receptor beta chains below was sequenced from the same sample in a study of T cell repertoires in cytomegalovirus infection. Each CDR3 protein is one row after TCRdb ran MiXCR on the reads. Of around 210,000 distinct CDR3 sequences in the sample, around 6.2% were seen once. Sequences were obtained from PBMCs. The source is a human donor in good health (CMV status not recorded). Some clones in this sample may be carry-over from other donors' samples.

Many counts were recorded for this clonotype. This chain joins TRBV12-3 or TRBV12-4 and TRBJ2-7, with TRBD1 as a possible D gene (5 bases). The V end lost 3 bases, the J end lost 2 bases, and 14 bases lay between the germline ends. The CDR3 runs to 15 residues. The CDR3 bases are TGTGCCAGCAGTTTCCGACAGACCAATCCCTACGAGCAGTACTTC. It is translated as CASSFRQTNPYEQYF.

This clonotype was observed a few times. The gene calls are TRBV7-9 and TRBJ2-1; 10 bases are a match to TRBD1. The CDR3 runs to 15 residues. Trimming at V came to 5 bases and at J to 7 bases, leaving 8 bases not matched to a gene. The germline V gene has CDR1 SEHNR and CDR2 FQNEAQ (reference sequence). As DNA, the CDR3 is TGTGCCAGCAGCGCCCGACAGGGGGCGCGGAATGAGCAGTTCTTC. Protein: CASSARQGARNEQFF.

This clonotype has more than one count but fewer than ten. The chain is built from TRBV9 and TRBJ2-7; TRBD1 might be the D (7 bases). Germline V gene data show CDR1 as SGDLS and CDR2 as YYNGEE. Between the trimmed V and J ends, which lost 2 bases and 0 bases, there was a span of 18 bases. This CDR3 is built from 17 residues. DNA for the CDR3: TGTGCCAGCAGCGTGTATGCGGGACAGCCATACTCCTACGAGCAGTACTTC. Protein product: CASSVYAGQPYSYEQYF.

This clonotype was detected a few times. The rearrangement links TRBV6-2 or TRBV6-3 to TRBJ2-2; unclear D gene. V dropped 6 bases and J dropped 5 bases, with 13 bases sitting between them. CDR1 is MNHEY, CDR2 SVGEGT, per germline. The CDR3 is 14 amino acids. This CDR3 is CASSLVHRTGELFF. DNA of the CDR3: TGTGCCAGCAGCTTGGTCCATAGGACCGGGGAGCTGTTTTTT.

This clonotype was seen at least ten times. The chain links TRBV4-1 to TRBJ1-2; D is possibly TRBD1 (5 bases). The CDR3 is 15 amino acids. Germline CDR1 reads MGHRA; CDR2 reads YSYEKL. V shed 4 bases and J shed 8 bases, with 20 bases lying between them. CDR3 DNA sequence: TGCGCCAGCAGCCCCGGGACGGCTAGCCTAGGAGGCTACACCTTC. Translation: CASSPGTASLGGYTF.

The sample holds many counts of this clonotype. The V gene is TRBV23-1, the J gene TRBJ2-3; D assignment may be TRBD1 or TRBD2 (5 bases each). TRBV23-1 is flagged as an ORF with uncertain function. The V gene lost 2 bases and the J gene lost 0 bases, with 24 bases spanning the gap. This CDR3 contains 20 residues. The CDR3 loop reads CASSQLTIVRDRRSTDTQYF. The CDR3 DNA sequence: TGCGCCAGCAGTCAACTCACAATCGTCCGGGACCGAAGAAGCACAGATACGCAGTATTTT.

The chain has TRBV7-9 and TRBJ2-7; D is ambiguous. The CDR3 spans 12 residues. V gave up 5 bases and J gave up 3 bases, with 8 bases separating them. Germline V gene sequence: CDR1 SEHNR, CDR2 FQNEAQ (reference sequence). The CDR3 DNA sequence: TGTGCCAGCAGCATGGGAAACTACGAGCAGTACTTC. Encoded protein: CASSMGNYEQYF.

The sample holds many counts of this clonotype. The chain links TRBV14 to TRBJ2-7, with D unresolved. The CDR3 runs to 12 residues. Trimming shortened V by 4 bases and J by 7 bases, and 11 bases separated the two germline ends. Germline assignment: CDR1 SGHDN and CDR2 FVKESK. CDR3 sequence: CASSLAAREQYF. For the CDR3, the DNA is TGTGCCAGCAGCCTAGCCGCGAGGGAGCAGTACTTC.

In regard to this clonotype: It is likely a read error, because the conserved phenylalanine at the end of the CDR3 is missing. It is unclear where the CDR3 begins or ends on the DNA, so no DNA is shown, and the CDR3 is as TCRdb lists it. The chain couples TRBV27 to TRBJ2-7; TRBD1, the table's D call, was not compared with the DNA. Germline values: CDR1 MNHEY, CDR2 SMNVEV (reference sequence). With termini counted, the CDR3 has 8 amino acids. CDR3 loop: CAGSYRSL.

At least ten counts were recorded for this clonotype. CDR3: CSVGWTGEGTEAFF. Here the CDR3 DNA reads TGCAGCGTTGGCTGGACAGGGGAAGGCACTGAAGCTTTCTTT. The chain has TRBV29-1 and TRBJ1-1; 9 positions agree with TRBD1. J gave up 4 bases and V 4 bases, and 7 bases lay outside the gene matches. This CDR3 is 14 amino acids long. The germline gives CDR1 SQVTM, CDR2 ANQGSEA.

This clonotype was seen at least ten times. This chain connects TRBV7-2 to TRBJ2-4; D unclear. The CDR3 length is 16 residues. V shed 3 bases and J shed 1 base, with 13 bases lying between them. Germline V gives CDR1 SGHTA, CDR2 FQGNSA. The CDR3 spells CASSLEMGHAKNIQYF. The DNA for the CDR3 is TGTGCCAGCAGCTTGGAGATGGGCCACGCCAAAAACATTCAGTACTTC.

This clonotype was picked up many times. The V call is TRBV6-2 or TRBV6-3, the J call TRBJ2-1, with D perhaps given as TRBD1 or TRBD2 (6 bases each). Germline values: CDR1 MNHEY, CDR2 SVGEGT. The ends were cut back, 2 bases at V and 7 bases at J, with 12 bases in the middle. This CDR3 comprises 14 residues. The CDR3 spells CASSYEGGRNEQFF. Written as DNA, the CDR3 is TGTGCCAGCAGTTACGAGGGGGGTCGGAATGAGCAGTTCTTC.

This clonotype has ten or more counts. CDR3 bases: TGTGCCAGCTCATCGGGACTAGCCAAAGAGACCCAGTACTTC. Its translation is CASSSGLAKETQYF. This chain joins TRBV18 and TRBJ2-5; TRBD2 aligns across 9 bases. V was pared by 5 bases and J by 3 bases, with 4 bases of the junction left unmatched. The CDR3 covers 14 residues. Looked up from germline, CDR1 is KGHSH and CDR2 is LQKENI.

This clonotype was seen many times. CDR3 sequence: CSARVSGLAGGMSSYNEQFF. The CDR3 region has the DNA TGCAGTGCTAGAGTCTCGGGACTAGCGGGGGGCATGAGCTCCTACAATGAGCAGTTCTTC. V and J are TRBV20-1 and TRBJ2-1; TRBD2 matches 15 bases. Germline V lookup: CDR1 DFQATT, CDR2 SNEGSKA (reference sequence). The CDR3 covers 20 residues. V lost 1 base, J lost 0 bases, and 10 bases stayed unmatched.

This clonotype appeared many times. The CDR3 reads CASSYRQGRMNTEAFF. The CDR3 region has the DNA TGTGCCAGCAGTTACAGGCAGGGACGGATGAACACTGAAGCTTTCTTT. V is TRBV6-2 or TRBV6-3 and J is TRBJ1-1; weak D call: TRBD1 (5 bases). This CDR3 spans 16 amino acids. V was pared by 2 bases and J by 0 bases, with 13 bases between. Looked up from germline, CDR1 is MNHEY and CDR2 is SVGEGT.

There are many counts of this clonotype. The rearrangement links TRBV14 to TRBJ2-7; D possibly corresponds to TRBD2 (5 bases). Germline CDR1 SGHDN, CDR2 FVKESK. Trimming cost V 5 bases and J 7 bases, with 6 bases left between them. The length of the CDR3 is 10 residues. DNA for the CDR3: TGTGCCAGCAGCTCGGGAGAGCAGTACTTC. Encoded protein: CASSSGEQYF.